The clone carrying this T cell receptor beta chain has a count of ten or more. The antigen is not known. This sample is part of a study of tumor and adjacent non-tumor tissue in lung cancer. In the study overall: On average, productive TCRbeta reads reached 4 million to 4.5 million per sample. Whole-study results and caveats: Tumor repertoires had a smaller top 100 clone share than normal lung. Tumor tissue had significantly higher TCR diversity than normal lung.

This sample's RNA came from whole unsorted tissue. Distant lung tissue was collected more than 3 cm away from the tumor edge. Between August and November 2014, newly diagnosed, chemotherapy-naive lung cancer patients underwent thoracic surgery in China. The library came from three nested PCR rounds adapted from ARM-PCR protocols. TCRdb redid the calling of the multiplex PCR reads with MiXCR, one entry per CDR3 protein. The sample shows 90,000 to 120,000 distinct CDR3 sequences, around three fifths of them seen only once. V shed 10 bases, J shed 4 bases, and the junction held 11 bases outside the gene matches. The germline CDR1 and CDR2 sequences are WNHNN and SYGVQD (reference sequence). The CDR3 sequence is 15 residues long.

The specimen was distant non-tumor lung tissue. This clonotype was sampled from a young man with non-small cell lung cancer. This chain links TRBV10-1 with TRBJ2-3, with TRBD2 matching 10 bases. CDR3 in DNA: TGCGCCACCTCCGCGAGCGGGAGGGTGGCAGATACGCAGTATTTT. This gives the protein CATSASGRVADTQYF.